The T cell receptor (beta chain) described here comes from a study of CD8+CD57+ T cells in acquired aplastic anemia. Study information: The DNA of sorted CD4+ and CD8+ cells averaged around 3 ug.

The use of genomic DNA as template underpinned the TCR beta VDJ and CDR3 profiling. TCRdb itself ran the reads through MiXCR, one entry per CDR3 protein. The sample lists around 200,000 distinct CDR3 sequences, 45% to 60% seen once, with 10% to 15% in the top ten. The CDR3 length is 13 residues. The V and J ends lost 4 bases and 9 bases, in that order; junction bases with no gene match: 7. All sequencing subjects had displayed CD8+CD57+ cell expansion on flow cytometry. This sequence originates from a human donor with aplastic anemia. Specimen: sorted CD4+, CD8+, or CD8+CD57+ T cells (not recorded which) from PBMCs. The chain combines TRBV12-3 or TRBV12-4 with TRBJ2-3, with 7 bases identical to TRBD2. CDR3 in amino acids: CASSSDGGGTQYF. The CDR3 region has the DNA TGTGCCAGCAGTTCGGATGGGGGGGGGACGCAGTATTTT.